This is a list of T cell receptor beta chains from one sample in a study of shared clonotypes between healthy human individuals. Assay: immunoSEQ multiplex PCR; the TCRdb copy retains only in-frame clones and omits some. Counted here are some 2 million clones, over 85% occurring once; the ten biggest clones make up 0.9% to 1.3%. The sequenced sample was naive CD8+ T cells sorted from blood. These receptors came from a man between 18 and 29 years old in good health. Each CDR3 is given with its conserved first and last residue. Fields, in order: V gene, clone size, D gene, J gene, CDR3 protein, CDR3 DNA. A D gene is named only where the DNA matches it firmly. The size field is filled for only some rows; it gives once, few, many or a size class.

TRBV7-8	NA	NA	TRBJ1-3	CASSQIGETGNTIYF	TGTGCCAGCAGCCAGATTGGTGAAACTGGAAACACCATATATTTT
TRBV6-5	NA	NA	TRBJ2-2	CASSYSAGSFGELFF	TGTGCCAGCAGTTACTCGGCGGGGAGTTTTGGGGAGCTGTTTTTT
TRBV7-7	NA	TRBD1	TRBJ2-7	CASSLTGVDEQYF	TGTGCTAGCAGCTTGACAGGGGTGGACGAGCAGTACTTC
TRBV2	NA	NA	TRBJ2-7	CASSGTDTYEQYF	TGTGCCAGCAGTGGGACAGACACCTACGAGCAGTACTTC
TRBV5-4	NA	NA	TRBJ2-7	CASSLEANPYEQYF	TGTGCCAGCAGCCTTGAGGCGAACCCCTACGAGCAGTACTTC
TRBV11-2	NA	NA	TRBJ1-1	CASSLYPLNTEAFF	TGTGCCAGCAGCTTATATCCACTCAACACTGAAGCTTTCTTT
TRBV9	NA	NA	TRBJ2-3	CASSDLDTQYF	TGTGCCAGCAGCGACCTAGATACGCAGTATTTT
TRBV6-5	NA	NA	TRBJ2-2	CASSYFAGNTGELFF	TGTGCCAGCAGTTACTTCGCTGGGAACACCGGGGAGCTGTTTTTT
TRBV9	NA	NA	TRBJ2-5	CASSVERSQETQYF	TGTGCCAGCAGCGTAGAAAGGTCGCAGGAGACCCAGTACTTC
TRBV9	NA	TRBD2	TRBJ2-7	CASSSGSSVEQYF	TGTGCCAGCAGCAGCGGGAGTTCGGTCGAGCAGTACTTC
TRBV5-6	NA	NA	TRBJ2-7	CASSLAVGGEQYF	TGTGCCAGCAGCTTGGCCGTGGGGGGCGAGCAGTACTTC
TRBV27	NA	TRBD1	TRBJ2-7	CASAIGRGRTSYEQYF	TGTGCCAGCGCCATAGGCAGGGGGCGGACCTCCTACGAGCAGTACTTC
TRBV27	NA	NA	TRBJ1-1	CASSLRTGPLAMNTEAFF	TGTGCCAGCAGTTTGCGGACGGGCCCCTTGGCGATGAACACTGAAGCTTTCTTT
TRBV19	NA	NA	TRBJ1-5	CASSIMGIQPQHF	TGTGCCAGTAGTATTATGGGGATCCAGCCCCAGCATTTT
TRBV4-1	NA	NA	TRBJ2-7	CASSQEGLEQYF	TGCGCCAGCAGCCAAGAAGGACTCGAGCAGTACTTC
TRBV27	NA	NA	TRBJ2-1	CASSFSGEQFF	TGTGCCAGCAGTTTCTCAGGGGAGCAGTTCTTC
TRBV5-1	NA	NA	TRBJ2-1	CASSPFVGFYEQFF	TGCGCCAGCAGCCCCTTCGTGGGGTTCTATGAGCAGTTCTTC
TRBV19	few	NA	TRBJ1-5	CASSIVGLDNQPQHF	TGTGCCAGTAGTATTGTAGGTTTGGACAATCAGCCCCAGCATTTT
TRBV7-9	NA	TRBD2	TRBJ2-7	CASSLASGGPTAYEQYF	TGTGCCAGCAGCTTAGCTAGCGGGGGCCCCACCGCCTACGAGCAGTACTTC
TRBV6-1	NA	NA	TRBJ1-1	CASRTRDTEAFF	TGTGCCAGCAGGACTAGGGATACTGAAGCTTTCTTT
TRBV5-8	once	NA	TRBJ2-7	CATDPGLNTYEQYF	TGTGCCACCGATCCGGGACTCAATACCTACGAGCAGTACTTC
TRBV5-6	NA	TRBD2	TRBJ2-2	CASSLASSGPESPTGELFF	TGTGCCAGCAGCTTGGCGTCTAGCGGTCCAGAGAGTCCCACCGGGGAGCTGTTTTTT
TRBV4-1	NA	TRBD1	TRBJ2-7	CASSQGQGINEQYF	TGCGCCAGCAGCCAAGGACAGGGAATCAACGAGCAGTACTTC
TRBV5-4	NA	NA	TRBJ1-2	CASSAGGLDGYTF	TGTGCCAGCAGCGCCGGAGGATTAGATGGCTACACCTTC
TRBV7-9	NA	NA	TRBJ2-5	CASSLVERETQYF	TGTGCCAGCAGCTTAGTTGAGAGAGAGACCCAGTACTTC
TRBV28	once	NA	TRBJ1-5	CASSSLTGPNQPQHF	TGTGCCAGCAGTTCGCTAACGGGGCCCAATCAGCCCCAGCATTTT
TRBV27	NA	NA	TRBJ2-7	CASSSGSSYEQYF	TGTGCCAGCAGTTCTGGGAGCTCCTACGAGCAGTACTTC